This T cell receptor (beta chain) is drawn from a study of blood T cell repertoires in COVID-19. On the study more broadly: Samples of COVID-19 (acute and convalescent) were obtained from the United States, Italy and Spain.

Per the study methods: Using reference gene primer amplification, nucleated cell counts were estimated. Some clones are missing from TCRdb's copy, which holds only in-frame ones; the method was immunoSEQ multiplex PCR. V, J and clone size derive from that table, while D and trimming were established from the DNA sequence. The profile shows a few hundred thousand clones, about nine tenths of them singletons. CDR1 and CDR2 from the germline V gene are MNHEY and SVGAGI. The CDR3 spans 14 residues. V lost 6 bases to trimming and J lost 0 bases, with 11 bases between them. The material sequenced was PBMCs or T cells enriched from blood (not recorded which). The rearrangement links TRBV6-5 to TRBJ1-2; D perhaps matches TRBD1 (6 bases). The source of this sequence is a woman between 18 and 30 years old who had recovered from COVID-19. The CDR3 nucleotides are TGTGCCAGCAGGTCGAGGACAGCTAACTATGGCTACACCTTC. This gives the protein CASRSRTANYGYTF.